This entry lists 31 T cell receptor beta chains sequenced from one sample in a study of T cells in tuberculosis. The protocol was immunoSEQ multiplex PCR, while the TCRdb copy is restricted to in-frame clones and leaves out a portion. Of 30,000 to 35,000 clones in the sample, roughly 85% were seen once. The time point is: new active TB diagnosis, blood taken before or within 7 days of starting treatment. The sequences come from PBMCs, collected at tuberculosis diagnosis. The receptors were gathered from an adult with tuberculosis.

This clone was detected only a few times. J is TRBJ1-6 and V is TRBV2; 7 positions match TRBD1. The germline gives CDR1 SNHLY, CDR2 FYNNEI. The CDR3 consists of 13 residues. V shed 4 bases, J shed 9 bases, and the junction held 3 bases outside the gene matches. This CDR3 is CASSVDRSSPLHF. The CDR3 coding sequence is TGTGCCAGCAGTGTGGACAGGAGTTCACCCCTCCACTTT.

The table lists this clone with a few counts. The CDR3 DNA reads as TGTGCCAGCACCCCGGCTAGCGGTGAGACCCAGTACTTC. This codes for CASTPASGETQYF. V usage is TRBV5-4 and J usage is TRBJ2-5; 7 bases match TRBD2. The CDR3 is 13 residues long. Germline CDR1 is SGHNT and CDR2 is YYREEE (reference sequence). After removal of 6 bases from V and 5 bases from J, the junction contained 7 bases not matched to a gene.

The V call is TRBV6-5, the J call TRBJ1-5; D perhaps matches TRBD1 (5 bases). Trimming cost V 5 bases and J 4 bases, with 12 bases left between them. The CDR3 runs 14 residues. The V gene's germline CDR1 is MNHEY and CDR2 SVGAGI. The chain's CDR3 is CASSPAGPNQPQHF. Here the CDR3 DNA reads TGTGCCAGCAGTCCGGCGGGACCTAATCAGCCCCAGCATTTT.

Only a few counts were recorded for this clone. The chain has TRBV7-2 and TRBJ2-7; the match to TRBD1 covers 8 bases. The trim removed 3 bases at V and 6 bases at J, leaving 7 bases unmatched. The CDR3 totals 14 residues. Germline assignment: CDR1 SGHTA and CDR2 FQGNSA. DNA for the CDR3: TGTGCCAGCAGCTTTTTCGGACAGGGAAGCGAGCAGTACTTC. This codes for CASSFFGQGSEQYF.

The chain joins TRBV2 to TRBJ1-1, with D hard to call. The V end lost 6 bases, the J end lost 0 bases, and 14 bases lay between the germline ends. This CDR3 comprises 15 residues. The germline CDR1 and CDR2 sequences are SNHLY and FYNNEI. As DNA, the CDR3 is TGTGCCAGCAGCGATAAGGACGGGATGAACACTGAAGCTTTCTTT. Protein product: CASSDKDGMNTEAFF.

The V and J genes are TRBV4-1 and TRBJ2-5, with 13 nucleotides matching TRBD2. The germline V gene encodes CDR1 MGHRA and CDR2 YSYEKL. The CDR3 length is 15 residues. The V and J ends lost 4 bases and 3 bases, in that order; junction bases with no gene match: 2. The CDR3 sequence: CASSPGTSGKETQYF. The CDR3, as DNA: TGCGCCAGCAGCCCCGGGACTAGCGGGAAAGAGACCCAGTACTTC.

The chain recombines TRBV9 with TRBJ1-6; 7 positions agree with TRBD1. CDR3 length: 15 amino acids. The germline V gene encodes CDR1 SGDLS and CDR2 YYNGEE. With V trimmed by 4 bases and J by 9 bases, 10 bases remained unmatched. This CDR3 is CASSQGTAVSSPLHF. The DNA of the CDR3 is TGTGCCAGCAGCCAAGGGACAGCCGTTAGTTCACCCCTCCACTTT.

The chain combines TRBV2 with TRBJ1-2, with a tentative D call TRBD1 (5 bases). Germline CDR1 is SNHLY and CDR2 is FYNNEI. V was pared by 7 bases and J by 4 bases, with 13 bases between. The CDR3 runs to 13 residues. The CDR3 DNA is TGTGCCAGCACCCCAGGGCTAGTCTATGGCTACACCTTC. Amino acid sequence: CASTPGLVYGYTF.

The sample holds one count of this clone. The chain carries TRBV6-6 and TRBJ1-4, with D perhaps TRBD1 (5 bases). The CDR3 is 16 residues long. Germline V gene data show CDR1 as MNHNY and CDR2 as SVGAGI (reference sequence). The V end lost 2 bases, the J end lost 6 bases, and 16 bases lay between the germline ends. CDR3 region: CASSYNGGGVHEKLFF. DNA of the CDR3: TGTGCCAGCAGTTACAATGGGGGGGGTGTACATGAAAAACTGTTTTTT.

This clone was detected only once. The chain links TRBV29-1 to TRBJ2-2; unclear D gene. The V gene's germline CDR1 is SQVTM and CDR2 ANQGSEA. The V gene lost 4 bases and the J gene lost 5 bases, with 8 bases spanning the gap. The CDR3 contains 12 residues. The CDR3 DNA follows: TGCAGCGTTGCCCTAAAGACCGGGGAGCTGTTTTTT. It specifies CSVALKTGELFF.

V and J are TRBV2 and TRBJ2-5; D is ambiguous. The CDR3 spans 14 residues. The V and J ends lost 3 bases and 2 bases respectively, with 10 bases between them. Germline lookup yields CDR1 SNHLY and CDR2 FYNNEI. The CDR3 sequence: CASSDLSGQETQYF. For the CDR3, the DNA is TGTGCCAGCAGTGACCTATCCGGGCAAGAGACCCAGTACTTC.

V usage is TRBV19 and J usage is TRBJ1-6, with 8 bases aligning to TRBD1. The CDR3 loop spans 14 amino acids. Trimming at V came to 6 bases and at J to 7 bases, leaving 5 bases not matched to a gene. The germline CDR1 and CDR2 sequences are LNHDA and SQIVND (reference sequence). The CDR3 DNA follows: TGTGCCAGTAGCCTTCGACAGGGGAATTCACCCCTCCACTTT. Amino acid sequence: CASSLRQGNSPLHF.

This chain joins TRBV27 and TRBJ1-4; D not certain. Germline CDR1 and CDR2: MNHEY and SMNVEV (reference sequence). The CDR3 sequence is 14 residues long. With 6 bases removed from V and 8 bases from J, the gap between germline ends came to 16 bases. The CDR3, as DNA: TGTGCCAGCAGCCTAGGTCCGCTCGACGAAAAACTGTTTTTT. This sequence encodes CASSLGPLDEKLFF.

This rearrangement joins TRBV5-1 to TRBJ2-7, with 10 bases lining up with TRBD2. The CDR3 consists of 15 residues. The J segment lost 6 bases and the V segment lost 1 base, leaving 7 bases of the junction unmatched. CDR1 is SGHRS, CDR2 YFSETQ, per germline. The CDR3 loop reads CASSLNPGLASEQYF. The DNA of the CDR3 is TGCGCCAGCAGCTTGAATCCGGGACTAGCGAGCGAGCAGTACTTC.

The rearrangement joins TRBV28 to TRBJ1-6; D is unresolved. There are 11 residues in the CDR3. Trimming took 6 bases from V and 12 from J, leaving 9 bases between them. The germline V gene has CDR1 MDHEN and CDR2 SYDVKM. DNA of the CDR3: TGTGCCAGCAGGGCGGCGGAACCCCTCCACTTT. Translating gives CASRAAEPLHF.

The chain combines TRBV28 with TRBJ1-2; 10 bases line up with TRBD1. CDR1 is MDHEN and CDR2 is SYDVKM in the germline V gene. This CDR3 spans 15 amino acids. With V trimmed by 5 bases and J by 7 bases, 10 bases remained unmatched. CDR3 loop: CASSPATGGWSGYTF. CDR3 DNA sequence: TGTGCCAGCAGTCCCGCGACAGGGGGCTGGTCTGGCTACACCTTC.

This chain connects TRBV4-3 to TRBJ1-2; 7 positions agree with TRBD1. The CDR3 is made up of 16 amino acids. Germline CDR1 and CDR2: LGHNA and YSLEER. With 1 base clipped from V and 4 bases from J, the junction kept 9 bases outside the gene matches. For the CDR3, the DNA is TGCGCCAGCAGCCAAGGGAATCAGGGGGAGATCTATGGCTACACCTTC. The encoded protein is CASSQGNQGEIYGYTF.

The V gene is TRBV28, the J gene TRBJ1-5; 7 positions match TRBD1. V lost 2 bases and J lost 5; bases outside the gene matches: 6. The CDR3 totals 15 residues. Germline V gene sequence: CDR1 MDHEN, CDR2 SYDVKM. The CDR3, as DNA: TGTGCCAGCAGTTTAGGGACAGCGTTATATCAGCCCCAGCATTTT. It is translated as CASSLGTALYQPQHF. The full variable domain, with the rest looked up from reference TRBV28 and TRBJ1-5, is DVKVTQSSRYLVKRTGEKVFLECVQDMDHENMFWYRQDPGLGLRLIYFSYDVKMKEKGDIPEGYSVSREKKERFSLILESASTNQTSMYLCASSLGTALYQPQHFGDGTRLSIL.

This clone was counted a single time. The chain links TRBV10-3 to TRBJ1-2, with 8 bases identical to TRBD1. CDR3 length: 13 residues. The trim removed 3 bases at V and 4 bases at J, leaving 1 base unmatched. CDR1 is ENHRY, CDR2 SYGVKD, per germline. CDR3 DNA sequence: TGTGCCATCAGTGACAGGGGGCTCTATGGCTACACCTTC. Residues: CAISDRGLYGYTF.

This clone was counted a single time. The chain uses TRBV6-4 and TRBJ1-1, with D perhaps TRBD1 (6 bases). Per germline, CDR1 MRHNA and CDR2 SNTAGT. V gave up 8 bases and J gave up 5 bases, with 18 bases separating them. The CDR3 contains 14 residues. CDR3 DNA: TGTGCCAGCTCCTATTCAGGGGAACTAACTGAAGCTTTCTTT. This encodes CASSYSGELTEAFF.

The rearrangement joins TRBV28 to TRBJ2-3; D might be TRBD1 (7 bases). Trimming took off 4 bases at V and 4 bases at J, with 18 bases between the two ends. CDR1 MDHEN and CDR2 SYDVKM come from the germline V gene. The length of the CDR3 is 16 residues. CDR3 in amino acids: CASSSRPQGGPDTQYF. CDR3 nucleotides: TGTGCCAGCAGTTCTAGGCCGCAGGGGGGCCCAGATACGCAGTATTTT.

The V gene is TRBV6-1, the J gene TRBJ2-3, with 7 bases fitting TRBD1. The CDR3 is 17 amino acids. With V trimmed by 4 bases and J by 0 bases, 10 bases remained unmatched. Germline V gene data show CDR1 as MNHNS and CDR2 as SASEGT. CDR3 protein: CASSVKTGAASTDTQYF. The CDR3 coding sequence is TGTGCCAGCAGTGTAAAAACAGGGGCTGCTAGCACAGATACGCAGTATTTT.

The chain recombines TRBV30 with TRBJ2-6; TRBD2 matches 13 bases. Germline CDR1 and CDR2: GTSNPN and SVGIG (reference sequence). After removal of 3 bases from V and 2 bases from J, the junction contained 4 bases not matched to a gene. This CDR3 has 17 amino acids. The CDR3 region is CAWSLTSGGTGANVLTF. The CDR3, as DNA: TGTGCCTGGAGCCTGACTAGCGGGGGGACTGGGGCCAACGTCCTGACTTTC.

The V and J genes are TRBV5-4 and TRBJ1-3; a possible D gene is TRBD1 (5 bases). CDR1 SGHNT and CDR2 YYREEE come from the germline V gene (reference sequence). CDR3 length equals 14 residues. The V end was cut by 2 bases, the J end by 0 bases, with 6 bases between. CDR3 residues: CASSLGDSGNTIYF. The CDR3, as DNA: TGTGCCAGCAGCTTAGGGGACTCTGGAAACACCATATATTTT.

V is TRBV10-3 and J is TRBJ2-2; tentative D call: TRBD2 (5 bases). CDR3 length: 15 amino acids. V was pared by 10 bases and J by 4 bases, with 19 bases between. Germline CDR1 ENHRY, CDR2 SYGVKD. The CDR3 nucleotides are TGTGCCACGGGAACCGGTCGGATGGGCACCGGGGAGCTGTTTTTT. It is translated as CATGTGRMGTGELFF.

This clone was seen a handful of times. The rearrangement uses TRBV15 and TRBJ1-2; a weak D match, TRBD1 (6 bases). Trimming pared 0 bases from V and 7 bases from J, leaving 18 bases between. This CDR3 is 16 amino acids long. Germline loops: CDR1 LNHNV, CDR2 YYDKDF (reference sequence). CDR3 protein: CATSRDSLDRKSGYTF. The CDR3 DNA sequence: TGTGCCACCAGCAGAGATAGTTTAGACAGGAAGTCTGGCTACACCTTC.

V usage is TRBV15 and J usage is TRBJ2-3; tentative D call: TRBD1 (5 bases). V lost 0 bases, J lost 4 bases, and 8 bases lay in between. The CDR3 loop spans 14 amino acids. Germline V gene data show CDR1 as LNHNV and CDR2 as YYDKDF (reference sequence). This chain's CDR3 is CATSRDFRADTQYF. CDR3 DNA sequence: TGTGCCACCAGCAGAGATTTCAGGGCAGATACGCAGTATTTT.

The chain carries TRBV5-6 and TRBJ2-7; D gene uncertain. From germline, CDR1 is SGHDT and CDR2 YYEEEE. CDR3 size: 12 residues. V lost 2 bases, J lost 5 bases, and 8 bases lay in between. CDR3 sequence reads: CASSLTEDEQYF. In DNA, the CDR3 is TGTGCCAGCAGCTTAACCGAGGACGAGCAGTACTTC.

The chain carries TRBV7-9 and TRBJ1-2; D gene unclear. CDR1 and CDR2 (germline): SEHNR, FQNEAQ (reference sequence). With 6 bases removed from V and 6 bases from J, the gap between germline ends came to 17 bases. The CDR3 extends over 14 amino acids. The CDR3 nucleotides read TGTGCCAGCAGTTTAATGCCCCCAACGGATGGCTACACCTTC. Translating gives CASSLMPPTDGYTF.

This sequence joins TRBV25-1 and TRBJ1-5; weak D call: TRBD1 (6 bases). The V end lost 4 bases, the J end lost 1 base, and 17 bases lay between the germline ends. The CDR3 covers 17 residues. Germline CDR1 and CDR2: MGHDK and SYGVNS. The CDR3 DNA sequence: TGTGCCAGCAGTGCCAGGACAGCTCAACCCAGCAATCAGCCCCAGCATTTT. This translates into CASSARTAQPSNQPQHF.

This clone was seen once. This rearrangement joins TRBV5-3 to TRBJ1-5; 8 nucleotides align to TRBD1. TRBV5-3 is classed as an ORF, of uncertain function. V shed 3 bases, J shed 8 bases, and the junction held 13 bases outside the gene matches. The CDR3 runs to 16 residues. The CDR3 protein is CARSWKDRVLSEPQHF. In DNA form, the CDR3 reads TGTGCCAGAAGCTGGAAGGACAGGGTTCTTAGCGAGCCCCAGCATTTT.